The present T cell receptor beta chain was sequenced within a study of naive and memory T cell subsets. The germline V gene encodes CDR1 MNHEY and CDR2 SMNVEV (reference sequence). V trimming: 6 bases; J trimming: 5 bases; junction bases outside the gene matches: 8. This CDR3 is built from 14 residues. The study, taken as a whole, reports: Gini index rose across naive, CM, EM and EMRA in CD4 and CD8.

Comment on this clonotype: The antigen is not known.

Both TRBC1 and TRBC2 were covered by a beta constant-region primer of two equimolar oligonucleotides. The ligated cDNA underwent four PCR rounds using SP2 and nested alpha and beta constant-region primers. A 12-nucleotide UMI and the SP2 primer were added to the cDNA 3' end by oligonucleotide ligation. MiXCR was run by TCRdb on the UMI-ligation and nested PCR reads, yielding one entry per CDR3 protein. This table holds some 83,000 distinct CDR3 sequences, 9% found once. The receptor comes from a human donor in good health. The V and J genes are TRBV27 and TRBJ1-1; TRBD1 agrees at 8 bases. Sequencing input: naive CD8+ T cells from blood. For the CDR3, the DNA is TGTGCCAGCAGGTCAGGGGGCATAATGACTGAAGCTTTCTTT. As protein: CASRSGGIMTEAFF.